This T cell receptor beta chain was recovered during a study of naive CD8 T cells in extremely preterm neonates. After removal of 2 bases from V and 2 bases from J, the junction contained 2 bases not matched to a gene. The CDR3 covers 15 residues. CDR1 is SNHLY and CDR2 is FYNNEI in the germline V gene. The sample holds sorted live naive CD8+ CD45RA+CCR7+ T cells. Method: immunoSEQ multiplex PCR; TCRdb's copy keeps in-frame clones and lacks some. The sample lists over 5,000 clones; approximately 97% were seen once. The V and J genes are TRBV2 and TRBJ2-1, with TRBD2 identical over 8 bases. This clonotype was sampled from a human donor in good health. Sequencing used naive CD8+ T cells from blood. The CDR3: CASSESGGTYNEQFF. For the CDR3, the DNA is TGTGCCAGCAGTGAAAGCGGGGGTACCTACAATGAGCAGTTCTTC. Supplemented by reference TRBV2 and TRBJ2-1, the full variable domain reads EPEVTQTPSHQVTQMGQEVILRCVPISNHLYFYWYRQILGQKVEFLVSFYNNEISEKSEIFDDQFSVERPDGSNFTLKIRSTKLEDSAMYFCASSESGGTYNEQFFGPGTRLTVL.